This T cell receptor beta chain originates from a study of cytomegalovirus exposure and HLA in healthy donors. Study-wide findings and caveats: Reports indicate that TCR beta sequences accurately predicted the HLA-A and HLA-B alleles of most subjects.

This CDR3 is built from 11 residues. V was clipped by 4 bases and J by 4 bases, with 7 bases between them. Germline V gives CDR1 GTSNPN, CDR2 SVGIG (reference sequence). Primers: 60 Vbeta forward and 13 Jbeta reverse. Under the authors' procedure: As a later analysis found, there were 60 million to 90 million unique TCR beta chains, of which roughly 11 million were shared. Assay used: immunoSEQ multiplex PCR; TCRdb lists only in-frame clones, some missing. V and J calls and clone size are given by that table; D and trimming were obtained from the DNA. This sample yields roughly 150,000 clones, of which less than 85% are seen a single time; 1% belongs to the top ten. Details on this clone: Its cognate antigen is unknown. This CDR3 is also generated by other DNA sequences in the sample.

Input material: PBMCs. The chain links TRBV30 to TRBJ1-1; a weak D match, TRBD1 (6 bases). The sequence was obtained from a boy aged 2 to 10 in good health and CMV-seronegative. The CDR3 nucleotides are TGTGCCTGGACCAGGGGCACTGAAGCTTTCTTT. This translates into CAWTRGTEAFF. The complete variable domain, with remaining parts taken from reference TRBV30 and TRBJ1-1, reads SQTIHQWPATLVQPVGSPLSLECTVEGTSNPNLYWYRQAAGRGLQLLFYSVGIGQISSEVPQNLSASRPQDRQFILSSKKLLLSDSGFYLCAWTRGTEAFFGQGTRLTVV.